This T cell receptor beta chain was captured by sequencing in a study of beta chain features in type 1 diabetes. Sampling consisted of one heparinised blood draw per donor, averaging about 110 mL. The investigators reverse transcribed all of the isolated RNA, so they sequenced expressed TCRB transcripts. This table comes from immunoSEQ multiplex PCR, and its TCRdb copy is limited to in-frame clones, with some not included. The data hold hundreds of thousands of clones, with roughly a sixth observed a single time. Germline CDR1 reads SGHTA; CDR2 reads FQGTGA. Deletions cut 4 bases from V and 7 bases from J, with 14 bases between. The CDR3 length is 14 residues.

The TCR comes from a woman aged 18 to 35 in good health. The sample was naive CD4+ T cells from blood. The chain employs TRBV7-3 and TRBJ2-1, with D tentatively TRBD1 or TRBD2 (5 bases each). This CDR3 reads CASSSPTEGNEQFF. Written as DNA, the CDR3 is TGTGCCAGCAGCTCCCCGACAGAGGGGAATGAGCAGTTCTTC.